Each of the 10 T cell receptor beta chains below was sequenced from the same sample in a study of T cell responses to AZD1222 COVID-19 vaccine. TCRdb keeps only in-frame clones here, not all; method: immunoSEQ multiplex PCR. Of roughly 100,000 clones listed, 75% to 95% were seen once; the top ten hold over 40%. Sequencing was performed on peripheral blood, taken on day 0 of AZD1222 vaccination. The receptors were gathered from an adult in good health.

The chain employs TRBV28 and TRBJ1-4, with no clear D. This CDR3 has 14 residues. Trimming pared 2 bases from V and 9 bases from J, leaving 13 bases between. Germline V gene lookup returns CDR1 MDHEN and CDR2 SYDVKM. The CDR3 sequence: CASSLDPPRKKLFF. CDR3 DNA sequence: TGTGCCAGCAGTTTAGACCCCCCGAGGAAAAAACTGTTTTTT.

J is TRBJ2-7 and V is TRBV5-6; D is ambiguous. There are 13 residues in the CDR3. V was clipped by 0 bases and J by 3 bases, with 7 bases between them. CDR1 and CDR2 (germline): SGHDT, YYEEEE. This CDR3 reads CASSLGVSYEQYF. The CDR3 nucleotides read TGTGCCAGCAGCTTGGGGGTGAGCTACGAGCAGTACTTC. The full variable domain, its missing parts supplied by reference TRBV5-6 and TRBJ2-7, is DAGVTQSPTHLIKTRGQQVTLRCSPKSGHDTVSWYQQALGQGPQFIFQYYEEEERQRGNFPDRFSGHQFPNYSSELNVNALLLGDSALYLCASSLGVSYEQYFGPGTRLTVT.

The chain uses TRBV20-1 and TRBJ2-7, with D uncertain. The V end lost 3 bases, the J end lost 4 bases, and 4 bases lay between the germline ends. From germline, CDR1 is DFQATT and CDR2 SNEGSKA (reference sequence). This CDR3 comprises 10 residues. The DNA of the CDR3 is TGCAGTGCTAGTGAGTACGAGCAGTACTTC. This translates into CSASEYEQYF.

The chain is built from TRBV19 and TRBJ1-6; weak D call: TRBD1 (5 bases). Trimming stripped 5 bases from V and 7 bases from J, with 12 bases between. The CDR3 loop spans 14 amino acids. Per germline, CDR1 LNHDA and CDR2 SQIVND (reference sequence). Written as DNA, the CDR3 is TGTGCCAGTAGTCAGCAGGGAGGCAATTCACCCCTCCACTTT. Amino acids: CASSQQGGNSPLHF.

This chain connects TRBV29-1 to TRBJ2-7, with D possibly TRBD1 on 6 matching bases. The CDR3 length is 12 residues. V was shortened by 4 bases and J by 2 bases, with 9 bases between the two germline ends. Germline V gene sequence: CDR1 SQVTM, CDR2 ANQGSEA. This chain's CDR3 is CSVGQVAYEQYF. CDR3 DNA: TGCAGCGTTGGACAGGTAGCCTACGAGCAGTACTTC.

CDR3: CASSLAGGTEAFF. The CDR3 DNA reads as TGTGCCAGCAGTTTAGCGGGGGGCACTGAAGCTTTCTTT. This chain links TRBV27 with TRBJ1-1, with D possibly matching TRBD1 (5 bases). Per germline, CDR1 MNHEY and CDR2 SMNVEV (reference sequence). V was cut by 2 bases and J by 4 bases, with 8 bases left in between. This CDR3 is 13 amino acids long.

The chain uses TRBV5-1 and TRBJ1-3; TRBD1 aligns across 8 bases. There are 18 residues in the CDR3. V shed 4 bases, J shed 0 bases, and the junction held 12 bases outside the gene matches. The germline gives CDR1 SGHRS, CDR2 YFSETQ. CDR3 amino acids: CASSRQGPRKDSGNTIYF. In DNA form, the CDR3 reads TGCGCCAGCAGCAGACAGGGGCCCCGGAAGGACTCTGGAAACACCATATATTTT.

The chain's CDR3 is CASSPGGGMNTEAFF. DNA for the CDR3: TGTGCCAGCAGTCCTGGTGGGGGGATGAACACTGAAGCTTTCTTT. The rearrangement joins TRBV28 to TRBJ1-1; the D gene is possibly TRBD1 (5 bases). The CDR3 totals 15 residues. The ends were cut back, 5 bases at V and 0 bases at J, with 13 bases in the middle. Germline CDR1 reads MDHEN; CDR2 reads SYDVKM.

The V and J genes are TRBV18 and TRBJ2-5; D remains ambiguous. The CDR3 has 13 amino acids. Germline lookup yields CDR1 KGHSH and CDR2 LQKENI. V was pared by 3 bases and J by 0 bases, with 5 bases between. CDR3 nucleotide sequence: TGTGCCAGCTCACCGTGGGACCAAGAGACCCAGTACTTC. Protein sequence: CASSPWDQETQYF.

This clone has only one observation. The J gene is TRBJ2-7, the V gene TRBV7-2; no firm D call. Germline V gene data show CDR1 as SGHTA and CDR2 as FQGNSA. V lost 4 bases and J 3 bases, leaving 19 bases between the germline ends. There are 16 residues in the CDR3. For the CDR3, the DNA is TGTGCCAGCAGCTCCGCCGGGTTGGTGGGAAGCTACGAGCAGTACTTC. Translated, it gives CASSSAGLVGSYEQYF. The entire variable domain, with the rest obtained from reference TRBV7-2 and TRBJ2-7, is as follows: GAGVSQSPSNKVTEKGKDVELRCDPISGHTALYWYRQSLGQGLEFLIYFQGNSAPDKSGLPSDRFSAERTGGSVSTLTIQRTQQEDSAVYLCASSSAGLVGSYEQYFGPGTRLTVT.